This T cell receptor beta chain was recorded in a study of OX40 agonist ivuxolimab in advanced cancers. About the study: Antecedent anti-PD-1, anti-PD-L1 or anti-CTLA-4 therapy was permissible, with under 50% having received some.

TCRdb's copy holds only in-frame clones and misses some; the assay was immunoSEQ multiplex PCR. Of 70,000 to 85,000 clones in the sample, roughly 82% are singletons; the top ten hold about 1%. Study-wide results and caveats: Among some nonresponders, normalized T-cell clonal expansion was also low. Circulating CD4+ and CD8+ T cells showed clonal expansion by week 6 at 0.1 to 3.0 mg/kg.

Systemic immunosuppression or a history of autoimmune disease excluded patients. The CDR3 sequence is 16 residues long. With 0 bases removed from V and 4 bases from J, the gap between germline ends came to 14 bases. Germline assignment: CDR1 MGHRA and CDR2 YSYEKL. Details on this clone: Antigen specificity is unknown.

The specimen was CD4+ or CD8+ T cells sorted from blood, collected in a trial of the OX40 agonist ivuxolimab. The chain employs TRBV4-1 and TRBJ2-3; tentatively, D is TRBD2 (6 bases). The source of this sequence is an adult with an advanced solid tumor such as melanoma, head and neck, liver or kidney cancer. CDR3 DNA: TGCGCCAGCAGCCAAGAGTGGAGACTAGTCTCAGATACGCAGTATTTT. It encodes CASSQEWRLVSDTQYF.